This T cell receptor (beta chain) derives from a study of shared clonotypes between healthy human individuals. Donors, without exception, were Caucasian adults residing in Nashville, Tennessee. Genomic DNA from each subset was divided evenly over several immunoSEQ plates. Sequencing was performed with immunoSEQ multiplex PCR; in TCRdb, only in-frame clones are kept and a portion is missing. Of some 510,000 clones in the sample, 79% were seen once. V dropped 3 bases and J dropped 6 bases, with 6 bases sitting between them. In germline, CDR1 is SGDLS, CDR2 YYNGEE. The CDR3 contains 11 residues. The V gene is TRBV9, the J gene TRBJ1-2; no definite D call. This receptor was taken from a woman in her thirties or forties in good health. Some clones in this sample may be carry-over from other donors' samples. Sequenced material: PBMCs. The CDR3 protein is CASSGRDGYTF. Written as DNA, the CDR3 is TGTGCCAGCAGCGGAAGGGATGGCTACACCTTC. Based on the CDR3 plus reference TRBV9 and TRBJ1-2, the full variable domain is DSGVTQTPKHLITATGQRVTLRCSPRSGDLSVYWYQQSLDQGLQFLIQYYNGEERAKGNILERFSAQQFPDLHSELNLSSLELGDSALYFCASSGRDGYTFGSGTRLTVV.